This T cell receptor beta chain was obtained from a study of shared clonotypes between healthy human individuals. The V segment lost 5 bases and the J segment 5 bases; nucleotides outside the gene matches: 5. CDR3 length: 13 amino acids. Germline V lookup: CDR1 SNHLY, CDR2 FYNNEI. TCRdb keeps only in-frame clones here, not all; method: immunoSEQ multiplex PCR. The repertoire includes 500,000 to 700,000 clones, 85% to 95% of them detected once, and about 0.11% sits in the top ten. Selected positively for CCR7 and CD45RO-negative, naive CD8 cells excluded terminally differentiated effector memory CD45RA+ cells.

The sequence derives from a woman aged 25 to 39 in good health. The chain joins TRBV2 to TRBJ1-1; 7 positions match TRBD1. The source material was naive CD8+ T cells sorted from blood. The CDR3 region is CASSLTRGTEAFF. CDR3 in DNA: TGTGCCAGCAGTCTAACCAGGGGGACTGAAGCTTTCTTT.